This T cell receptor beta chain came from a study of persistence of HIV-infected CD4 T cells (dated by TCRdb to 2018 to 2021). About the study as a whole: The median time the participants had spent on suppressive ART was less than 9 years. Apart from two participants who underwent leukapheresis at a single time point, peripheral blood samples of up to about 180 mL were collected from participants at multiple time points. CMV- and HIV-1 Gag-responding CD4+ T cells were isolated from ART-treated individuals so that antigen-driven clonal expansion of HIV-1-infected cells could be examined. The clonality of all cells in each sorted population was assessed by TCRbeta sequencing, whereas the clonality of infected cells was assessed by proviral sequencing. In the cross-participant TCR cluster analysis, eight or nine participants were included for CMV and more than five participants were included for Gag. Anti-CD3/anti-CD28 stimulation activated a higher proportion of cells, with a lower memory fraction, than antigen stimulation.

For this clone: The antigen it recognizes is unknown. The sample holds no much larger clone one base away, and base qualities are not on file.

CDR1 and CDR2 are read off the germline V gene (reference sequence) as GTSNPN and SVGIG. V was cut back by 1 base and J by 8 bases, leaving a gap of 11 bases between them. The CDR3 has 12 amino acids, counting the end cysteine and phenylalanine. The entry retains the CDR3 DNA only, 36 bases that are in frame from base 1. The study at large found these results: Antigen-responding cells were enriched for degenerate expanded CDR3beta sequences, which suggests convergent selection of CD4+ responses to CMV and Gag. TCR oligoclonality correlated with proviral oligoclonality within the same sorted populations. Significantly lower TCRbeta richness was observed in CMV- and Gag-responding cells than in anti-CD3/anti-CD28-responding cells, and higher oligoclonality was observed in CMV-responding cells than in CD3/CD28-stimulated and Gag-responding cells. Bulk TCR analyses could not be limited to the rare CMV-responding cells that actually contained HIV-1 proviruses. The study involved few individuals and tested only a limited range of antigens.

The immunoSEQ hsTCRB assay version 4, run in survey mode, was used to sequence TCRbeta repertoires from genomic DNA. For TCRbeta sequencing, genomic DNA was diluted to approximately 9 ng/uL, with up to about 1 ug used per sample. In the paper's pipeline: TCRbeta data analysis was done in ImmunoSeq Analyzer 3.0, and diversity was calculated on productive nucleotide rearrangements. Lower-bound TCR diversity was estimated with the improved Chao index, and clonality with the Gini coefficient using the Immunarch R package. When different nucleotide rearrangements encoded the same CDR3beta amino acid sequence, each rearrangement was treated as a distinct clonotype. Differential abundance analysis found TCRbeta sequences that were significantly enriched in antigen-responding cells compared with anti-CD3/anti-CD28-activated cells. GLIPH2 grouped TCRs by predicted peptide-MHC specificity, both within each participant and across combined participant data sets. TCRdb took this table from immuneACCESS and kept in-frame rearrangements with V and J called. Such tables lack part of the clones; where checked against another copy, unresolved V genes explain under half of the gap, and the rest is unexplained. V and J calls and clone size are those listed in that table; D and trimming were worked out from the DNA. In all, the sample holds tens of thousands of clones, and about 87% of those were seen once. The ten largest clones take up approximately 0.5% of the sample.

What this sample's treatment or condition label stands for: suppressive antiretroviral therapy. As a nonspecific positive control representing the CD4+ T cell repertoire, cells were stimulated with anti-CD3/anti-CD28 magnetic beads. CD4+ T cells that responded were sorted based on upregulation of both CD40 ligand and CD69. HIV-1-infected adults in whom suppressive ART had been started during chronic infection were enrolled as participants. Plasma HIV-1 RNA had been undetectable (below 50 copies/mL) in participants for at least 4 years. To be included, a participant needed positive CMV serology and a CD4+ T cell count above 400 cells/uL. Before stimulation, PBMCs were isolated using density centrifugation and then depleted of CD8+ T cells. For approximately 18 hours, CD8-depleted PBMCs were stimulated with anti-CD28/CD49d costimulation, a CD40-blocking antibody, and enfuvirtide, which was added to prevent new infections. Cell sorting was performed on a Beckman Coulter MoFlo Legacy or XDP sorter, and dead cells were excluded with propidium iodide. The QIAamp DNA Mini Kit was used for genomic DNA extraction from samples above one million cells, and the Quick-DNA Microprep Kit was used otherwise.

The clonotype was recovered from an adult woman with HIV who was CMV-seropositive. The specimen comprised CD4+ T cells sorted from PBMCs after approximately 19-hour stimulation, sampled from a patient who received antiretroviral therapy. The cell subset or site label of this sample denotes: CD40L+CD69+ CD4 T cells responding to anti-CD3/anti-CD28 beads, representing the overall repertoire. Recombination joined TRBV30 with TRBJ1-2; the D region possibly corresponds to TRBD1 (5 bases align). The CDR3 sequence is CAWSARRDGYTF. The DNA sequence reads TGTGCCTGGAGTGCACGAAGGGACGGCTACACCTTC.